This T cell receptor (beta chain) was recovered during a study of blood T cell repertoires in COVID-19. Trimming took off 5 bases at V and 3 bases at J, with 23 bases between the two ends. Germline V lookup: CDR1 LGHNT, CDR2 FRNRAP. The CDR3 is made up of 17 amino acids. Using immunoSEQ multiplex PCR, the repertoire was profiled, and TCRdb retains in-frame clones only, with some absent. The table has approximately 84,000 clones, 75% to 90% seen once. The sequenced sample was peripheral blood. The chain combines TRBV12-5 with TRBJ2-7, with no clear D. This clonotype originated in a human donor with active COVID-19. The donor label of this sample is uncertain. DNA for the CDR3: TGTGCTAGTGGTCTCCAACTCCTCTCGCAGGCGATCTACGAGCAGTACTTC. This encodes CASGLQLLSQAIYEQYF.